The present entry profiles one TCR beta chain with its context. Its antigen is still unknown. This sample was included in a study of cytomegalovirus exposure and HLA in healthy donors. Sequencing used immunoSEQ multiplex PCR; TCRdb keeps in-frame clones, though not all of them. The sample holds 200,000 to 250,000 clones; about 86% are singletons and the top ten take 2.9%. Germline CDR1 is GTSNPN and CDR2 is SVGIG (reference sequence). The length of the CDR3 is 14 residues. The V and J ends lost 3 bases and 3 bases, in that order; junction bases with no gene match: 2. Whole-study findings and limits: Both high specificity and high sensitivity reportedly marked the classifier's diagnosis of cytomegalovirus status.

The chain carries TRBV30 and TRBJ1-3; 10 bases agree with TRBD1. This TCR came from a woman aged 18-29 years in good health and CMV-seronegative. The material sequenced was PBMCs. The CDR3 DNA is TGTGCCTGGAGAGACAGGGGGCTTGGAAACACCATATATTTT. As protein: CAWRDRGLGNTIYF.